This TCR beta chain was sequenced in a study of shared clonotypes between healthy human individuals. The CDR3 has 15 residues. V lost 8 bases to trimming and J lost 4 bases; unmatched junction nucleotides: 7. Germline V gene sequence: CDR1 SNHLY, CDR2 FYNNEI. Measured with immunoSEQ multiplex PCR; TCRdb has only the in-frame clones, and not every one. The data contain some 380,000 clones, 96% of them singletons. The clonotype was recovered from a man aged 30 to 39 in good health. The sequenced sample consisted of memory CD8+ T cells sorted from blood. Subset indicated: CD45RO+ cells pooled with CCR7-negative TemRA cells. The V call is TRBV2, the J call TRBJ2-2; TRBD2 agrees at 10 bases. CDR3 sequence (DNA): TGTGCCAGCGGTGTAAGCGGGAGGGCCACCGGGGAGCTGTTTTTT. This codes for CASGVSGRATGELFF. Together with reference TRBV2 and TRBJ2-2, the CDR3 gives the full variable domain: EPEVTQTPSHQVTQMGQEVILRCVPISNHLYFYWYRQILGQKVEFLVSFYNNEISEKSEIFDDQFSVERPDGSNFTLKIRSTKLEDSAMYFCASGVSGRATGELFFGEGSRLTVL.